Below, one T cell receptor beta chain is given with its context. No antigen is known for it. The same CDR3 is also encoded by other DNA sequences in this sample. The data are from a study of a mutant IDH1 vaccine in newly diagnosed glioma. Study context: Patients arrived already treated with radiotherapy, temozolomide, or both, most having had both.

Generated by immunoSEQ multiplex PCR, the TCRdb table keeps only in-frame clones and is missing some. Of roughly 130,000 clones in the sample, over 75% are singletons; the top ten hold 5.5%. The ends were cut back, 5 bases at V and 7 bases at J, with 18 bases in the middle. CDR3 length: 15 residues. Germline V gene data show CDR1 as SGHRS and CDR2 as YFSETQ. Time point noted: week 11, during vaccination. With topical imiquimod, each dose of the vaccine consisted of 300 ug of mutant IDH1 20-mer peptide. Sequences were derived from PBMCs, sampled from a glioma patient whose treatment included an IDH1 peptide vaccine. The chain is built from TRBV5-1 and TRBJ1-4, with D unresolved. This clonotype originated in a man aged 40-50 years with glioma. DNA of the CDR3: TGCGCCAGCAGTTCGGGGTGGAGGGCGATTGAAAAACTGTTTTTT. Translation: CASSSGWRAIEKLFF.